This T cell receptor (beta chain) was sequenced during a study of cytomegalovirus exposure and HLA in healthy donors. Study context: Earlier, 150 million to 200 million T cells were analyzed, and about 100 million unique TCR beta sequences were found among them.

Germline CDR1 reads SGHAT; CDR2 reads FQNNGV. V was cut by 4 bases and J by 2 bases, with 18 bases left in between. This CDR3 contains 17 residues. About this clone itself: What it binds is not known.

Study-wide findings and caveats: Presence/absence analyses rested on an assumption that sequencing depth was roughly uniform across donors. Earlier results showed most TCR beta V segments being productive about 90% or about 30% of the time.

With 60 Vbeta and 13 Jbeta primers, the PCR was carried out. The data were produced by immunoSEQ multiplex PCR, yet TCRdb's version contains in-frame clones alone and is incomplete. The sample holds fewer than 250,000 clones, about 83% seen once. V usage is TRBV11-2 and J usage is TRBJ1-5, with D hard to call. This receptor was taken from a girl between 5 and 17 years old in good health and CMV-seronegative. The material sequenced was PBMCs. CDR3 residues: CASSSTTLPYGNQPQHF. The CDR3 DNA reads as TGTGCCAGCAGCTCTACCACCCTTCCATATGGCAATCAGCCCCAGCATTTT.